This T cell receptor beta chain was recorded in a study of blood T cell repertoires in COVID-19. Background on the study: In each case, the material was cDNA or gDNA derived from T cells, B-cell-depleted T cells, or PBMCs.

Study processing details: Counts of nucleated cells, estimated from reference gene primer amplification, were obtained. Sequencing used immunoSEQ multiplex PCR; TCRdb keeps in-frame clones, though not all of them. V, J and clone size reflect that table, while D and trimming were determined from the DNA. The sample records under 200,000 clones, around four fifths being singletons. This clone turned up a few times. The CDR3 totals 14 residues. The germline CDR1 and CDR2 sequences are GTSNPN and SVGIG (reference sequence). V dropped 8 bases and J dropped 4 bases, with 19 bases sitting between them. The source is a man in his 60s with COVID-19, enrolled during active disease. The rearrangement uses TRBV30 and TRBJ2-3; TRBD1 is a possible D gene (6 bases). The sequencing sample was made of peripheral blood. The CDR3 region is CAGAYRAFPDTQYF. CDR3 bases: TGTGCCGGCGCCTACAGGGCGTTCCCAGATACGCAGTATTTT.